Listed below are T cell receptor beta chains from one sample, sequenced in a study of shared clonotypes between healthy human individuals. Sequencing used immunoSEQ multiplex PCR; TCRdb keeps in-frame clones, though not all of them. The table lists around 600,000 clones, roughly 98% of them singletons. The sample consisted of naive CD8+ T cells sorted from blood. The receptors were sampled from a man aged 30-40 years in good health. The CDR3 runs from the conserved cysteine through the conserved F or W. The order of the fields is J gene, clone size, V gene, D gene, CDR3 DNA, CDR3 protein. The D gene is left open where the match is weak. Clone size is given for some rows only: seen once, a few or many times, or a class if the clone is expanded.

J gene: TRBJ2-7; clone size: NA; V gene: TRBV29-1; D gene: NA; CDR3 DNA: TGCAGCGTTGTGAGGCCTGGGGCGTACGAGCAGTACTTC; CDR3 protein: CSVVRPGAYEQYF
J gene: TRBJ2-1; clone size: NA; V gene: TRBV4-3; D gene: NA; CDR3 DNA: TGCGCCAGCAGCCGCTCCGGGACCCTGGGGAATGAGCAGTTCTTC; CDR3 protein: CASSRSGTLGNEQFF
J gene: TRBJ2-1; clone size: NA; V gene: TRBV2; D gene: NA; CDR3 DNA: TGTGCCAGCAGCGGGCACTGGCAGTTCTTC; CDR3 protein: CASSGHWQFF
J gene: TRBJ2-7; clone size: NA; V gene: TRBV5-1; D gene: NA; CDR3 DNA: TGCGCCAGCAGCTTGGAGCCCGCGGGCTCCTACGAGCAGTACTTC; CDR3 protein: CASSLEPAGSYEQYF
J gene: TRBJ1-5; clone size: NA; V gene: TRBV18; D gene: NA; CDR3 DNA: TGTGCCAGCTCACCACCCCGACTGGGAGATCAGCCCCAGCATTTT; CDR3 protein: CASSPPRLGDQPQHF
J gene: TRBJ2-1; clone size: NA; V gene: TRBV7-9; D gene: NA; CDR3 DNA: TGTGCCAGCAGCCCTGCGGGCGACCGTGCCTACAATGAGCAGTTCTTC; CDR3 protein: CASSPAGDRAYNEQFF
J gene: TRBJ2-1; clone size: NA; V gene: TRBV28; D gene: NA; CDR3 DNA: TGTGCCAGCTCGTCGAGGGGGAGGCACAATGAGCAGTTCTTC; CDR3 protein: CASSSRGRHNEQFF
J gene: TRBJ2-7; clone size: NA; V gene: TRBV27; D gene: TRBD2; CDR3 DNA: TGTGCCAGCAGTTTGAGGGGCGGGAGGGCTACCTACGAGCAGTACTTC; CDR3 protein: CASSLRGGRATYEQYF
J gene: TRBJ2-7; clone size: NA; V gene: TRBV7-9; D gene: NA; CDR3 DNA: TGTGCCAGCAGCGCGAACTTCAGGGGAATACGCGGGCAGTACTTC; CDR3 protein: CASSANFRGIRGQYF
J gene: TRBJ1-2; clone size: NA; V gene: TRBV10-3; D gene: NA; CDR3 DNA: TGTGCCACCGAGGACAGCTATGGCTACACCTTC; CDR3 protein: CATEDSYGYTF
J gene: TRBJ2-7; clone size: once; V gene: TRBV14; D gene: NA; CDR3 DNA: TGTGCCAGCTCTGGCAGGGGCTACGAGCAGTACTTC; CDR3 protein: CASSGRGYEQYF
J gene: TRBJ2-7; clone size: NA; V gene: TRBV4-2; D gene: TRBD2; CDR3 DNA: TGTGCCAGCAGCCAGAACCCGAGTCGGGCGGGAGTCTCCTACGAGCAGTACTTC; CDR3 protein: CASSQNPSRAGVSYEQYF
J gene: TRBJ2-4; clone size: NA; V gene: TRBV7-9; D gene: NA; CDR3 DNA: TGTGCCAGCAGCTTAGATAGAGCCAAAAACATTCAGTACTTC; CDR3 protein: CASSLDRAKNIQYF
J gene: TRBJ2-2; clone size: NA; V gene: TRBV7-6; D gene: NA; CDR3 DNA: TGTGCCTCCCAAGGCCCTGACACCGGGGAGCTGTTTTTT; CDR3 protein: CASQGPDTGELFF
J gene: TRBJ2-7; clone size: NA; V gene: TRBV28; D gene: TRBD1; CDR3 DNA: TGTGCCAGCAGCCCCCAAAGATTGGACAGGGGCCACGAGCAGTACTTC; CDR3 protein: CASSPQRLDRGHEQYF
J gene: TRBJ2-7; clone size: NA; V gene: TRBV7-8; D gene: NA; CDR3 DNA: TGTGCCAGCAGCTTAGCGAGTTTCTCCTACGAGCAGTACTTC; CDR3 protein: CASSLASFSYEQYF
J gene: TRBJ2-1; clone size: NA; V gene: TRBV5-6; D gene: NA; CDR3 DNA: TGTGCCAGCAGGGGGCCAAGCTCCTACAATGAGCAGTTCTTC; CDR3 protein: CASRGPSSYNEQFF
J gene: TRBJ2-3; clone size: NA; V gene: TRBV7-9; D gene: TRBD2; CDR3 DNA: TGTGCCAGCAGCACCCAGGGACTAGCGGGAGGACCAGATACGCAGTATTTT; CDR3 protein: CASSTQGLAGGPDTQYF
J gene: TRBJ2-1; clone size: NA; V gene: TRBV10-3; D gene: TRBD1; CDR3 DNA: TGTGCCATCAGTGAGTCAGGGACAGGGGGTCCCGTAAGCTCCTACAATGAGCAGTTCTTC; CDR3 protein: CAISESGTGGPVSSYNEQFF
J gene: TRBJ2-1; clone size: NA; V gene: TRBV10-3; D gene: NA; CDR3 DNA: TGTGCCATCAGTGAGTCGAGTAGCCGTAGCTCCTACAATGAGCAGTTCTTC; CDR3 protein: CAISESSSRSSYNEQFF
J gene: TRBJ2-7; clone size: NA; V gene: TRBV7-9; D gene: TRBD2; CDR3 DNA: TGTGCCAGCAGCTTACTTCAGCGGGACGCCTACGAGCAGTACTTC; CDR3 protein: CASSLLQRDAYEQYF
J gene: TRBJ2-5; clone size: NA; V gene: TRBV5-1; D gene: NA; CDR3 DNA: TGCGCCAGCAGCAACCCTCAGGGCCAAGAGACCCAGTACTTC; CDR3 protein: CASSNPQGQETQYF
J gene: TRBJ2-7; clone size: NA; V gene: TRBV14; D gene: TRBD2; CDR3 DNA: TGTGCCAGCAGCCCCTCAGGGACTAGCGGGAGCTTCTACGAGCAGTACTTC; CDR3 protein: CASSPSGTSGSFYEQYF
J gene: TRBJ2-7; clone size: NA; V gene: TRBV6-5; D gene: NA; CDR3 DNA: TGTGCCAGCAGTTACGGCGGGGCTTCCTACGAGCAGTACTTC; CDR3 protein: CASSYGGASYEQYF
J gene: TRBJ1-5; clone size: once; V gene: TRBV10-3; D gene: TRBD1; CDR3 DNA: TGTGCCATCGGACAGGAGGGAAGCAATCAGCCCCAGCATTTT; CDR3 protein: CAIGQEGSNQPQHF
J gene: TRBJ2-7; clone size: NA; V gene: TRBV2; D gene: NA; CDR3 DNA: TGTGCCAGCGGCCGTCTCTCCTACGAGCAGTACTTC; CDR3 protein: CASGRLSYEQYF
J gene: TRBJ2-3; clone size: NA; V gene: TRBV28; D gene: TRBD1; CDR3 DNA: TGTGCCAGCAGTTTGGGGTGGCAGGGGGCAAGCACAGATACGCAGTATTTT; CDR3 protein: CASSLGWQGASTDTQYF
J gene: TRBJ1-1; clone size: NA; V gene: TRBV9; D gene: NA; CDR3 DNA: TGTGCCAGCAGCGTAGTGCCAACAGCTGAAGCTTTCTTT; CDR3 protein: CASSVVPTAEAFF
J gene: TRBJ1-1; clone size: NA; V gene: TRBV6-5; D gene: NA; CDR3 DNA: TGTGCCAGCAGCCCCTTAGAGGGGAACACTGAAGCTTTCTTT; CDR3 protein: CASSPLEGNTEAFF
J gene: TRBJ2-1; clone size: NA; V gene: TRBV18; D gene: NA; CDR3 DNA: TGTGCCAGCTCACTCGGCCCGGGACTTCACAATGAGCAGTTCTTC; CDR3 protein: CASSLGPGLHNEQFF
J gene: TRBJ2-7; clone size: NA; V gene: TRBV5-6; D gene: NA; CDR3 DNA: TGTGCCAGCAGCTCGGACAAGGCATCCTACGAGCAGTACTTC; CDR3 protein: CASSSDKASYEQYF
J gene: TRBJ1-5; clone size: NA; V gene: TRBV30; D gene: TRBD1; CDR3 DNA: TGTGCCTGGAGCTCGGGACAGGGGGGACAGCCCCAGCATTTT; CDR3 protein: CAWSSGQGGQPQHF
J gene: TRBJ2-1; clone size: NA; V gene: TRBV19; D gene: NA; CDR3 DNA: TGTGCCAGTAGTATCTTTGGGACAACTTACAATGAGCAGTTCTTC; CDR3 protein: CASSIFGTTYNEQFF
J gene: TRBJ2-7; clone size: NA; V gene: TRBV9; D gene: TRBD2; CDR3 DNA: TGTGCCAGCAGCGCCACGTTAGGGGCTAGCGGGATGATGTACGAGCAGTACTTC; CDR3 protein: CASSATLGASGMMYEQYF
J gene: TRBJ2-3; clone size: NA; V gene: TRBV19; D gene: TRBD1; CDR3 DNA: TGTGCCAGTAGTACGACAGGGGGTGGCGCAGATACGCAGTATTTT; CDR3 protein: CASSTTGGGADTQYF
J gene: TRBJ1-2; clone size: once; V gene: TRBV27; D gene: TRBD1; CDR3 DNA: TGTGCCAGCAGTACATGGGACAGAGCAGATACTAACTATGGCTACACCTTC; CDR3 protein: CASSTWDRADTNYGYTF
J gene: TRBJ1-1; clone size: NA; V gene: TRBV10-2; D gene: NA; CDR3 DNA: TGCGCCAGCAGAGTGACGGGCCTACAGAACACTGAAGCTTTCTTT; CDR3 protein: CASRVTGLQNTEAFF
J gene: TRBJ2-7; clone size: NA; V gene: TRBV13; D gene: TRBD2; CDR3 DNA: TGTGCCAGCAGCTTAGGACTAGCGGGAGGGTCCCCTGTTTCCGAGCAGTACTTC; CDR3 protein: CASSLGLAGGSPVSEQYF
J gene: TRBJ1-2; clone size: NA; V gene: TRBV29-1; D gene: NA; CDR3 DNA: TGCAGCGTTGAAGGTTGGGGGGGCGGGAATGGCTACACCTTC; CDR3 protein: CSVEGWGGGNGYTF
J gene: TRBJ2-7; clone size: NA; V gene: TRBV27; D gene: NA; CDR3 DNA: TGTGCCAGCAGTCTAATCCCCAACCCCATTGCATACGAGCAGTACTTC; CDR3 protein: CASSLIPNPIAYEQYF
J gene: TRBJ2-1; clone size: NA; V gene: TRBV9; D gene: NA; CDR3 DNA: TGTGCCAGCAGCGCCGACCAGGGCTATGAGCAGTTCTTC; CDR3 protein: CASSADQGYEQFF
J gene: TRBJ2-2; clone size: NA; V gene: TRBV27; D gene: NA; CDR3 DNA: TGTGCCAGCAGTTTACCGGACCGGTCCGGGGAGCTGTTTTTT; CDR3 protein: CASSLPDRSGELFF
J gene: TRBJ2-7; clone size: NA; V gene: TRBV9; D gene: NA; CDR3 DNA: TGTGCCAGCGCCGAGAGGGAGTCGTACTACGAGCAGTACTTC; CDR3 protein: CASAERESYYEQYF
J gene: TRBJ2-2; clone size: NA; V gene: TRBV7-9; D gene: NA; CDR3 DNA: TGTGCCAGCAGCCCTTTCAGGGAGCTGTTTTTT; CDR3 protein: CASSPFRELFF
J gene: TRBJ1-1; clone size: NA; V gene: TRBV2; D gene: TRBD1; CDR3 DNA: TGTGCCAGCAGTGAAGCGACGACAGGGCGGAACACTGAAGCTTTCTTT; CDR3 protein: CASSEATTGRNTEAFF
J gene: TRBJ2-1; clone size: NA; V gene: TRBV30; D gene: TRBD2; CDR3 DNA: TGTGCCTGGAGTACGGGACTAGCGGGAGAAGATGAGCAGTTCTTC; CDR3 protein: CAWSTGLAGEDEQFF
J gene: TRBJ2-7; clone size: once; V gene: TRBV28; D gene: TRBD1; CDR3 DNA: TGTGCCAGCAGTTCGCTATTCCGGGACAGGGTTTCCTACGAGCAGTACTTC; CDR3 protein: CASSSLFRDRVSYEQYF
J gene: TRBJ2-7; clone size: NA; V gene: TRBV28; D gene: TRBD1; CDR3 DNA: TGTGCCAGCACCGACGGGTTTGGGACAGGGGCCTACGAGCAGTACTTC; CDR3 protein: CASTDGFGTGAYEQYF
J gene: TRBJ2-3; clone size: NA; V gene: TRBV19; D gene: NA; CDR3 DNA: TGTGCCAGTAGTATAGGTTCAGGGAGCACAGATACGCAGTATTTT; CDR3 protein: CASSIGSGSTDTQYF
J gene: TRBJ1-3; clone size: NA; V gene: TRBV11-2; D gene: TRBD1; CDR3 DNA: TGTGCCAGCACGGTGAAGGGGGACAGGGGTGTCTCTGGAAACACCATATATTTT; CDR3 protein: CASTVKGDRGVSGNTIYF
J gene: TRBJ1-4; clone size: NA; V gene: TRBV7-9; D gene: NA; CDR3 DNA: TGTGCCAGCAGCGCAAACAACAGACAGGAAAATGAAAAACTGTTTTTT; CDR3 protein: CASSANNRQENEKLFF
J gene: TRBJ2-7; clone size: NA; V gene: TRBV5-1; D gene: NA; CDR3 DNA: TGCGCCAGCAGCTTGTTTACAGGGACGCGATACGAGCAGTACTTC; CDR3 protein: CASSLFTGTRYEQYF
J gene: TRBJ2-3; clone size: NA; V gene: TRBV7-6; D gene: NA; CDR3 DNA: TGTGCCAGCAGCCCCTCCGGGGGAACAGATACGCAGTATTTT; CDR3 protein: CASSPSGGTDTQYF
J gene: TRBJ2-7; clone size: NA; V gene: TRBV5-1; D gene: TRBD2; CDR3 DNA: TGCGCCAGCAGCGTGGGGACTAGCCACTACGAGCAGTACTTC; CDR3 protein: CASSVGTSHYEQYF
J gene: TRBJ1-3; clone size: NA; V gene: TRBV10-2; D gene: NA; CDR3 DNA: TGCGCCAGCAGTGAGGGCCCCTTCCCGCCCGGAAACACCATATATTTT; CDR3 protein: CASSEGPFPPGNTIYF
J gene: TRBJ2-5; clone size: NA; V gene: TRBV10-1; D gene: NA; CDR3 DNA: TGCGCCAGCAGTCCCGGGACCAGCCTTTACTTC; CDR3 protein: CASSPGTSLYF
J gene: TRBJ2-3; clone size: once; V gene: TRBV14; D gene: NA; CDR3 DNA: TGTGCCAGCAGCCAAGAGTCGGGAGTGGGGACAGATACGCAGTATTTT; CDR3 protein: CASSQESGVGTDTQYF
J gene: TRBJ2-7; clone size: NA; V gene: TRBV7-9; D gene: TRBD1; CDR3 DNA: TGTGCCAGCAGCTTAGTGGGACAGGGAGGCCACTTC; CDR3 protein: CASSLVGQGGHF
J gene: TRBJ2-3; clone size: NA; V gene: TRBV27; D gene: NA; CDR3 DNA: TGTGCCAGCAGTTTAGGTGTCGACAGTAGCACAGATACGCAGTATTTT; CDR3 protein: CASSLGVDSSTDTQYF
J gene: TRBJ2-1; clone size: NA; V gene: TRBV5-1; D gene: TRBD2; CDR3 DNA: TGCGCCAGCAGCTTGGCCGTAGCGGGGGCCTACAATGAGCAGTTCTTC; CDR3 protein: CASSLAVAGAYNEQFF